Sequencing of this T cell receptor (beta chain) was carried out in a study of control samples from healthy donors and cancer patients. Method: immunoSEQ multiplex PCR; TCRdb's copy keeps in-frame clones and lacks some. Of some 150,000 clones in the sample, about 91% were seen once. In germline, CDR1 is SGDLS, CDR2 YYNGEE. V was trimmed by 3 bases and J by 4 bases, leaving 13 bases between them. The CDR3 has 14 residues. V is TRBV9 and J is TRBJ1-2; tentative D call: TRBD1 (6 bases). This TCR derives from a young man in good health. The sequenced material came from blood. In DNA form, the CDR3 reads TGTGCCAGCAGCGCGCTGACAGGCCCCTATGGCTACACCTTC. This translates into CASSALTGPYGYTF.